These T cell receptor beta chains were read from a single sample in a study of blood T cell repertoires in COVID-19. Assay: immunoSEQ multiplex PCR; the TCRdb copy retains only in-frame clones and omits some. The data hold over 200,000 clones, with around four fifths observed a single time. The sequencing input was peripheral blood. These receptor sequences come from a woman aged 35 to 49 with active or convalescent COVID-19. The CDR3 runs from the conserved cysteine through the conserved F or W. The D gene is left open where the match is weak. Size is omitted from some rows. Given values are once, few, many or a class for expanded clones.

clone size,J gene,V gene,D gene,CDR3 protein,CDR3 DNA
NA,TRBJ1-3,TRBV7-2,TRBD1,CASSLGTGLGGNTIYF,TGTGCCAGCAGCTTAGGGACAGGGCTAGGTGGAAACACCATATATTTT
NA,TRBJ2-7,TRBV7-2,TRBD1,CASSLTGTGFSYEQYF,TGTGCCAGCAGCTTGACCGGGACAGGATTCTCCTACGAGCAGTACTTC
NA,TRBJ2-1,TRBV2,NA,CASSEDSLNEQFF,TGTGCCAGCAGTGAAGACTCACTCAATGAGCAGTTCTTC
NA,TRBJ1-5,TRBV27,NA,CASSLRDNNQPQHF,TGTGCCAGCAGTTTAAGGGACAACAATCAGCCCCAGCATTTT
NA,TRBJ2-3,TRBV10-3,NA,CAISESTGTDTQYF,TGTGCCATCAGTGAGTCGACTGGCACAGATACGCAGTATTTT
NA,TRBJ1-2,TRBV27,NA,CASSSPLTNYGYTF,TGTGCCAGCAGTTCACCACTGACTAACTATGGCTACACCTTC
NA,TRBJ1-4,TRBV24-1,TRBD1,CATSDRTGGNEKLFF,TGTGCCACCAGTGATAGGACAGGGGGCAATGAAAAACTGTTTTTT
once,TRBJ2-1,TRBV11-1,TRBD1,CASSPRAGGSYNEQFF,TGTGCCAGCAGCCCCCGGGCAGGGGGCTCCTACAATGAGCAGTTCTTC
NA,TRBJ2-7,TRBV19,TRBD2,CASSRSTSGSYEQYF,TGTGCCAGTAGTAGAAGTACTAGCGGGAGCTACGAGCAGTACTTC
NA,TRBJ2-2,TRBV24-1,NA,CATSDPSPGARGELFF,TGTGCCACCAGTGATCCGTCCCCAGGGGCACGAGGGGAGCTGTTTTTT
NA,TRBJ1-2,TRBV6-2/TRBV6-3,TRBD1,CASSYFRGRDGYTF,TGTGCCAGCAGTTACTTCAGGGGGCGCGATGGCTACACCTTC
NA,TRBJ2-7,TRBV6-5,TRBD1,CASSRLDRLGHERYF,TGTGCCAGCAGTAGACTGGACAGGTTGGGGCACGAGCGGTACTTC
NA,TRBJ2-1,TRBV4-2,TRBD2,CASSQDLAGGPGEQFF,TGTGCCAGCAGCCAAGATCTAGCGGGAGGGCCGGGTGAGCAGTTCTTC
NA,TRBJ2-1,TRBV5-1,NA,CASSLASGPYNEQFF,TGCGCCAGCAGCTTGGCGTCAGGTCCCTACAATGAGCAGTTCTTC
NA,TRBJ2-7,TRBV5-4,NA,CASSFLEGSYEQYF,TGTGCCAGCAGCTTTCTTGAGGGAAGCTACGAGCAGTACTTC
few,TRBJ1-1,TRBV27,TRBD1,CASSFGTDAATEAFF,TGTGCCAGCAGTTTCGGGACAGATGCGGCTACTGAAGCTTTCTTT
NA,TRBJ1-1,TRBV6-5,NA,CASRAMLTGHEAFF,TGTGCCAGCAGAGCCATGTTGACAGGCCATGAAGCTTTCTTT
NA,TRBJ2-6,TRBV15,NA,CATSRGQGEGSGANVLTF,TGTGCCACCAGCAGAGGTCAAGGAGAGGGATCCGGGGCCAACGTCCTGACTTTC
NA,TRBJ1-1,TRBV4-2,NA,CASSQEGGSGNTEAFF,TGTGCCAGCAGCCAAGAGGGGGGGTCGGGAAACACTGAAGCTTTCTTT
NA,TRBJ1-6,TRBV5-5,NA,CASNWGGAAVTLHF,TGTGCCAGCAACTGGGGGGGCGCAGCAGTAACCCTCCACTTT
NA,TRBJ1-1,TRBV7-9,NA,CASSSLDREAFF,TGTGCCAGCAGCTCGTTGGACAGAGAAGCTTTCTTT
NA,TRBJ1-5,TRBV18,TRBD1,CASSPGTGGHQPQHF,TGTGCCAGCTCACCAGGGACAGGGGGGCATCAGCCCCAGCATTTT
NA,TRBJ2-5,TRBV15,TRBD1,CATSRVTGTGDETQYF,TGTGCCACCAGCAGGGTGACCGGGACAGGGGACGAGACCCAGTACTTC
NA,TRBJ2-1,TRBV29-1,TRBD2,CSVEGTTYNEQFF,TGCAGCGTTGAGGGGACTACGTACAATGAGCAGTTCTTC
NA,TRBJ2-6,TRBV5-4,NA,CASSFPDAGANVLTF,TGTGCCAGCAGCTTCCCAGATGCTGGGGCCAACGTCCTGACTTTC
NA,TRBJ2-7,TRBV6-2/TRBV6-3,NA,CASSYSADEQYF,TGTGCCAGCAGTTACAGCGCGGACGAGCAGTACTTC
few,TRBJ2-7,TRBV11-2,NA,CASSFRGADLPYEQYF,TGTGCCAGCAGCTTCCGGGGGGCCGATCTCCCCTACGAGCAGTACTTC
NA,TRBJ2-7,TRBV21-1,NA,CASSRAGRVSEQYF,TGTGCCAGCAGCAGGGCCGGCCGAGTCAGCGAGCAGTACTTC
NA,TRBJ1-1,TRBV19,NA,CASSLQGRNTEAFF,TGTGCCAGTAGTCTCCAGGGGAGGAACACTGAAGCTTTCTTT
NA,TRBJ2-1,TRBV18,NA,CASSPSGPSSYNEQFF,TGTGCCAGCTCACCAAGCGGGCCCAGCTCCTACAATGAGCAGTTCTTC
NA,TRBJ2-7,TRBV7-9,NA,CASSFETTSHEQYF,TGTGCCAGCAGCTTTGAGACTACTTCCCACGAGCAGTACTTC
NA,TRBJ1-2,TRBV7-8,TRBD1,CASSFRDRGRADYGYTF,TGTGCCAGCAGCTTCCGGGACAGGGGGCGCGCGGACTATGGCTACACCTTC
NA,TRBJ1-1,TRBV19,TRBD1,CASSPWTGGYVDAFF,TGTGCCAGTAGTCCATGGACAGGGGGCTACGTTGATGCTTTCTTT
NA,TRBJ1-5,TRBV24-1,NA,CATSDPLSDTNQPQHF,TGTGCCACCAGTGACCCTCTTTCGGACACCAATCAGCCCCAGCATTTT
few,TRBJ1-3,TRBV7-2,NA,CASSVTGTSAGNTIYF,TGTGCCAGCAGCGTTACAGGGACCTCCGCTGGAAACACCATATATTTT
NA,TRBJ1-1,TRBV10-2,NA,CASRVVGVGNTEAFF,TGCGCCAGCAGAGTAGTAGGGGTTGGGAACACTGAAGCTTTCTTT
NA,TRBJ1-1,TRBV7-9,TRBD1,CASSFTGVQEAFF,TGTGCCAGCAGCTTCACAGGGGTTCAGGAAGCTTTCTTT
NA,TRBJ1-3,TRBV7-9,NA,CASSTTNQGWTGNTIYF,TGTGCCAGCAGCACTACAAATCAGGGGTGGACTGGAAACACCATATATTTT
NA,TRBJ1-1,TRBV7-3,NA,CASSYATGNTEAFF,TGTGCCAGCAGCTACGCGACAGGGAACACTGAAGCTTTCTTT
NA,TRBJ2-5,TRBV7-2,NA,CASSFGAVQGGETQYF,TGTGCCAGCAGCTTCGGCGCTGTACAGGGCGGAGAGACCCAGTACTTC
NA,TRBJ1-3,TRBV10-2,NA,CASSESTGTSGNTIYF,TGCGCCAGCAGTGAGTCGACAGGCACCTCTGGAAACACCATATATTTT
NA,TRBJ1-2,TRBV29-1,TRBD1,CSVDDDRGSFLYGYTF,TGCAGCGTTGATGATGACAGGGGGTCATTCCTCTATGGCTACACCTTC